This passage covers 17 T cell receptor beta chains from one sample sequenced in a study of T cell repertoires in cytomegalovirus infection. A single record per CDR3 protein comes from TCRdb applying MiXCR to the reads. Altogether 300,000 to 400,000 distinct CDR3 sequences are present, less than 20% being singletons, with the ten largest covering 7.5% to 9.5%. The sequenced sample consisted of PBMCs. Receptor source: a human donor in good health (CMV status not recorded). Some clones in this sample may be carry-over from other donors' samples.

This chain links TRBV7-7 with TRBJ2-1; D could derive from TRBD1 or TRBD2 (6 bases each). Trimming pared 7 bases from V and 4 bases from J, leaving 14 bases between. The CDR3 is made up of 14 amino acids. CDR1 is SSHAT, CDR2 FNYEAQ, per germline (reference sequence). The CDR3 protein is CASNAGHSYNEQFF. The CDR3 coding sequence is TGTGCCAGCAACGCGGGACACTCTTACAATGAGCAGTTCTTC.

The chain combines TRBV7-9 with TRBJ2-1, with TRBD2 identical over 14 bases. The CDR3 length is 13 residues. Germline values: CDR1 SEHNR, CDR2 FQNEAQ (reference sequence). Trimming removed 4 bases from V and 14 bases from J; junction bases left unmatched: 4. Here the CDR3 reads CASSWTSGRREFF. The CDR3 DNA reads TGTGCCAGCAGCTGGACTAGCGGGAGGAGAGAGTTCTTC.

This rearrangement joins TRBV7-9 to TRBJ2-5; 10 nucleotides align to TRBD1. This CDR3 has 15 residues. CDR1 and CDR2 from the germline V gene are SEHNR and FQNEAQ (reference sequence). The J segment lost 5 bases and the V segment lost 4 bases, leaving 7 bases of the junction unmatched. The CDR3 loop reads CASSSGQGVSETQYF. The DNA of the CDR3 is TGTGCCAGCAGCTCAGGACAGGGGGTTAGTGAGACCCAGTACTTC.

This clonotype was seen a few times. The rearrangement joins TRBV19 to TRBJ2-2; D remains ambiguous. V was pared by 3 bases and J by 2 bases, with 13 bases between. Germline CDR1 LNHDA, CDR2 SQIVND (reference sequence). The CDR3 extends over 16 amino acids. DNA for the CDR3: TGTGCCAGTAGTATCGTTGGCAGGCCAAACACCGGGGAGCTGTTTTTT. This translates into CASSIVGRPNTGELFF.

This clonotype was recorded at least ten times. The J gene is TRBJ2-7, the V gene TRBV5-6; 7 bases match TRBD1. This CDR3 has 15 residues. Germline CDR1 and CDR2: SGHDT and YYEEEE. With 5 bases clipped from V and 2 bases from J, the junction kept 10 bases outside the gene matches. DNA for the CDR3: TGTGCCAGCAGGGAACAGGGGAAGTGGCCCTACGAGCAGTACTTC. Protein sequence: CASREQGKWPYEQYF.

Many counts were recorded for this clonotype. The chain is built from TRBV4-2 and TRBJ2-3, with 8 bases lining up with TRBD2. This CDR3 is 15 amino acids long. Germline V gene sequence: CDR1 LGHNA, CDR2 YNFKEQ. V lost 1 base to trimming and J lost 3 bases; unmatched junction nucleotides: 3. The CDR3 DNA is TGTGCCAGCAGCCAAGCGGGAGGGAGAACAGATACGCAGTATTTT. Amino acids: CASSQAGGRTDTQYF.

A note on this clonotype: The CDR3 does not end in the conserved phenylalanine or tryptophan, so this is likely a read error. V usage is TRBV7-9 and J usage is TRBJ1-1; 7 positions match TRBD1. The CDR3 loop spans 15 amino acids. Trimming cost V 6 bases and J 4 bases; bases outside gene matches: 11. Germline CDR1 is SEHNR and CDR2 is FQNEAQ (reference sequence). The CDR3 reads CASRGGYRGSTEAFL. The DNA for the CDR3 is TGTGCCAGCAGAGGGGGCTACCGTGGGAGCACTGAAGCTTTCTTA.

A remark on this clonotype: A much larger clone lies a single base off, so this may be a read error. The rearrangement uses TRBV7-6 and TRBJ2-2, with 7 bases aligning to TRBD2. The germline CDR1 and CDR2 sequences are SGHVS and FNYEAQ. This CDR3 is 15 amino acids long. The CDR3 DNA sequence: TGTGCCAGCAGCTTTAGCGGGTCGAACCCCGGGGAGCTGTTTTTT. It yields the protein CASSFSGSNPGELFF.

In this sample, this clonotype turned up a few times. The V call is TRBV20-1, the J call TRBJ2-3; no definite D call. V was cut by 0 bases and J by 4 bases, with 5 bases left in between. The CDR3 totals 12 residues. The V gene's germline CDR1 is DFQATT and CDR2 SNEGSKA (reference sequence). This chain's CDR3 is CSARDTADTQYF. In DNA, the CDR3 is TGCAGTGCTAGAGATACAGCAGATACGCAGTATTTT.

The chain uses TRBV10-3 and TRBJ2-1; TRBD2 matches at 10 bases. The junction had 11 bases not matched to a gene; V was cut back by 10 bases and J by 5 bases. From germline, CDR1 is ENHRY and CDR2 SYGVKD. The CDR3 runs 15 residues. In DNA form, the CDR3 reads TGTGCCACCAACCTAGGACTAGCGGAAGACAATGAGCAGTTCTTC. Translating gives CATNLGLAEDNEQFF.

This clonotype showed up just a few times. The genes are TRBV20-1 and TRBJ2-1; 7 bases are shared with TRBD2. Germline values: CDR1 DFQATT, CDR2 SNEGSKA (reference sequence). Germline trimming cut 4 bases from V and 1 base from J; bases unmatched to any gene: 4. The CDR3 loop spans 14 amino acids. The CDR3 loop is CSATTSWSYNEQFF. The CDR3, as DNA: TGCAGTGCTACGACTAGCTGGTCCTACAATGAGCAGTTCTTC.

The chain is built from TRBV12-3 or TRBV12-4 and TRBJ1-3; D might be TRBD1 (5 bases). This CDR3 is 15 amino acids long. The V and J ends lost 6 bases and 0 bases respectively, with 12 bases between them. CDR3 protein: CASSYDSRSGNTIYF. For the CDR3, the DNA is TGTGCCAGCAGCTACGACAGTCGCTCTGGAAACACCATATATTTT.

This clonotype was detected a few times. The rearrangement uses TRBV27 and TRBJ2-3, with 11 bases identical to TRBD1. The CDR3 extends over 17 amino acids. Germline V gene sequence: CDR1 MNHEY, CDR2 SMNVEV (reference sequence). Germline trimming cut 5 bases from V and 4 bases from J; bases unmatched to any gene: 11. The CDR3 here is CASSIILPDRGPDTQYF. CDR3 nucleotides: TGTGCCAGCAGTATCATTCTTCCGGACAGGGGGCCAGATACGCAGTATTTT.

The chain employs TRBV29-1 and TRBJ2-7; tentatively, D is TRBD2 (6 bases). Germline V gives CDR1 SQVTM, CDR2 ANQGSEA. This CDR3 is built from 12 residues. V dropped 6 bases and J dropped 5 bases, with 14 bases sitting between them. The CDR3 coding sequence is TGCAGCGTAGGGTCGGGGGTGGACGAGCAGTACTTC. Protein sequence: CSVGSGVDEQYF.

This clonotype was observed many times. The DNA of the CDR3 is TGTGCCAGCAGGTCCCGGGGGACCAGGACCCAGTACTTC. Protein sequence: CASRSRGTRTQYF. The chain couples TRBV7-8 to TRBJ2-5; D may be TRBD2 (6 bases). The germline V and J ends were trimmed by 6 bases and 7 bases, with 15 bases remaining between them. The CDR3 totals 13 residues. Germline loops: CDR1 SGHVS, CDR2 FQNEAQ.

The chain links TRBV28 to TRBJ1-2; D unresolved. The CDR3 has 12 amino acids. Germline CDR1 is MDHEN and CDR2 is SYDVKM. The V end was cut by 5 bases, the J end by 0 bases, with 4 bases between. CDR3 loop: CASSIPNYGYTF. CDR3 nucleotide sequence: TGTGCCAGCAGTATCCCTAACTATGGCTACACCTTC.

The rearrangement uses TRBV5-1 and TRBJ1-4, with D uncertain. This CDR3 contains 13 residues. Trimming cost V 4 bases and J 8 bases, with 12 bases left between them. From germline, CDR1 is SGHRS and CDR2 YFSETQ. CDR3 sequence: CASSMRTGEKLFF. CDR3 in DNA: TGCGCCAGCAGCATGAGGACGGGGGAAAAACTGTTTTTT. The full variable domain, completed using reference TRBV5-1 and TRBJ1-4, is KAGVTQTPRYLIKTRGQQVTLSCSPISGHRSVSWYQQTPGQGLQFLFEYFSETQRNKGNFPGRFSGRQFSNSRSEMNVSTLELGDSALYLCASSMRTGEKLFFGSGTQLSVL.